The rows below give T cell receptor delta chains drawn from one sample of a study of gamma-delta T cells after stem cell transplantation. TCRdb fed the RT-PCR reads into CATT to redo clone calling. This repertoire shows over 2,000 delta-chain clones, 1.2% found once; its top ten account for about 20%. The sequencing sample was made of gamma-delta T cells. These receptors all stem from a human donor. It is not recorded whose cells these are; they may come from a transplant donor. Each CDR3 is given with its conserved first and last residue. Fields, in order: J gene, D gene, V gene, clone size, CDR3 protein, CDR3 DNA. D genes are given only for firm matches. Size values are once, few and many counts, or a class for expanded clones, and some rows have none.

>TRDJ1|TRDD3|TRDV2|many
CACETLTGGYDRTDKLIF
TGTGCCTGTGAAACCCTTACTGGGGGATACGACCGCACCGATAAACTCATCTTT
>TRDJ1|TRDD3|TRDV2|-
CACEGLGDATDKLIF
TGTGCCTGTGAAGGACTGGGGGATGCCACCGATAAACTCATCTTT
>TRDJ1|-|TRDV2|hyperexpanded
CACDKVGGQTDKLIF
TGTGCCTGTGACAAGGTGGGGGGCCAAACCGATAAACTCATCTTT
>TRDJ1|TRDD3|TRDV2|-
CARDTLPVLGDRCTDKLIF
TGTGCCCGTGACACCTTACCCGTACTGGGGGATAGGTGCACCGATAAACTCATCTTT
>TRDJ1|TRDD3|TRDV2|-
CSVLGDPKYTDKLIF
TGTTCGGTACTGGGGGACCCCAAGTACACCGATAAACTCATCTTT
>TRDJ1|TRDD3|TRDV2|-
CACDSLLGDATDKLIF
TGTGCCTGTGACTCGTTACTGGGGGATGCCACCGATAAACTCATCTTT
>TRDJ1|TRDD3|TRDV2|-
CACDTVISTVLGDATDKLIF
TGTGCCTGTGACACCGTAATTTCCACGGTACTGGGGGATGCCACCGATAAACTCATCTTT
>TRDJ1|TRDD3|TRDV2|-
CACDALVLGDTNEPGETDKLIF
TGTGCCTGTGACGCGCTAGTACTGGGGGATACGAATGAACCCGGCGAGACCGATAAACTCATCTTT
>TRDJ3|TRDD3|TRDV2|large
CACDTATGGISWDTRQMFF
TGTGCCTGTGACACCGCAACTGGGGGTATTTCCTGGGACACCCGACAGATGTTTTTC
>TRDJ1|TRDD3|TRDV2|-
CACDTLLLGDSYTDKLIF
TGTGCCTGTGACACCTTACTACTGGGGGATTCGTACACCGATAAACTCATCTTT
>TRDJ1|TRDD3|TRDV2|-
CACDTTGGYGPLVYTDKLIF
TGTGCCTGTGACACGACTGGGGGATACGGCCCCCTGGTGTACACCGATAAACTCATCTTT
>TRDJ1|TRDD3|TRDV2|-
CACDTVGLGDATDKLIF
TGTGCCTGTGACACCGTAGGGCTGGGGGATGCCACCGATAAACTCATCTTT
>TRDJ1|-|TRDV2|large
CACDTAAFLKVGDLDKLIF
TGTGCCTGTGACACCGCGGCCTTCCTAAAGGTGGGGGACCTCGATAAACTCATCTTT
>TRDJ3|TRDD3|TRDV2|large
CACDRVLGDKSSWDTRQMFF
TGTGCCTGTGACCGTGTACTGGGGGATAAGAGCTCCTGGGACACCCGACAGATGTTTTTC
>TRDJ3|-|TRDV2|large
CACDGVLNVGDTRQMFF
TGTGCCTGTGACGGGGTACTGAATGTCGGGGACACCCGACAGATGTTTTTC